This T cell receptor beta chain was sequenced for a study of blood T cell repertoires in COVID-19. J lost 5 bases, V lost 1 base, and 13 bases had no gene match. Germline CDR1 reads SGHTA; CDR2 reads FQGTGA. The CDR3 runs 19 residues. The table came from immunoSEQ multiplex PCR; TCRdb's copy has only in-frame clones and leaves some out. The table records roughly 120,000 clones, about 88% of them present only once. The origin of this receptor is a man aged 40-49 years with acute or convalescent COVID-19. The sample was peripheral blood. The V call is TRBV7-3, the J call TRBJ2-3, with 12 bases fitting TRBD2. CDR3 nucleotide sequence: TGTGCCAGCAGCTTAAACCCCCCTAGCGGGAGGGCCCATGGAGATACGCAGTATTTT. Protein product: CASSLNPPSGRAHGDTQYF.